Listed below are T cell receptor beta chains from one sample, sequenced in a study of post-analysis software for immune sequencing data. TCRdb reprocessed the PCR reads via MiXCR and lists one record per CDR3 protein. Among about 540,000 distinct CDR3 sequences listed, around 36% were seen once. The material sequenced was blood. These receptors originate from a girl aged 2-17 years with multiple sclerosis. CDR3s include the opening cysteine and the closing phenylalanine or tryptophan. Each record gives: V gene, clone size, D gene, J gene, CDR3 DNA, CDR3 protein. The D gene is left open where the match is weak. Some rows mark clone size as missing; the rest say once, few, many or name a class of expanded clone.

>TRBV19|NA|NA|TRBJ2-1
TGTGCCAGTAGTATCCGAGACAGACAGTTCTTC
CASSIRDRQFF
>TRBV6-6|few|NA|TRBJ2-3
TGTGCCAGCAGTCCGGGAGACAGACGCCGAGATACGCAGTATTTT
CASSPGDRRRDTQYF
>TRBV20-1|NA|NA|TRBJ1-4
TGCAGTGCTATACCCTCGACAGTAACTAATGAAAAACTGTTTTTT
CSAIPSTVTNEKLFF
>TRBV28|NA|TRBD1|TRBJ1-4
TGTGCCAGCAGTCCACAGGGGGCAACTAATGAAAAACTGTTTTTT
CASSPQGATNEKLFF
>TRBV4-1|many|TRBD1|TRBJ2-1
TGCGCCAGCAGCCATTTCGGACAGGCCTCCTACAATGAGCAGTTCTTC
CASSHFGQASYNEQFF
>TRBV10-3|NA|NA|TRBJ2-6
TGTGCCATCAGCGACCCAGGGACTGGGGCCAACGTCCTGACTTTC
CAISDPGTGANVLTF
>TRBV4-2|few|TRBD2|TRBJ2-4
TGTGCCAGCAGCCAAGAGGTAGGCGGGACTAGCGGCGGCATTCAGTACTTC
CASSQEVGGTSGGIQYF
>TRBV5-6|NA|TRBD2|TRBJ2-3
TGTGCCAGCAGCCGAAGGGACTACGTGGTCCCAGATACGCAGTATTTT
CASSRRDYVVPDTQYF
>TRBV20-1|NA|NA|TRBJ1-4
TGCAGTGCTAGAGGAGGCCAGGGGAGGGAAAAACGGTTTTTT
CSARGGQGREKRFF
>TRBV3-1|NA|NA|TRBJ2-1
TGTGCCAGCAGCCACCGGGGCTCCTACAATGAGCAGTTCTTC
CASSHRGSYNEQFF
>TRBV6-1|few|TRBD1|TRBJ2-1
TGTGCCAGCATGGGGACAGATTTTTACAATGAGCAGTTCTTC
CASMGTDFYNEQFF
>TRBV20-1|NA|TRBD2|TRBJ2-1
TGCAGTGCTAGTTCGGGGGGGCCGAACAATGAGCAGTTCTTC
CSASSGGPNNEQFF
>TRBV12-5|few|NA|TRBJ2-1
TGTGCTAGTGGTTTGGACAATGAGCAGTTCTTC
CASGLDNEQFF
>TRBV20-1|few|NA|TRBJ1-2
TGCAGTGCCAATTTCCCGGTGGCAAACTATGGCTACACCTTC
CSANFPVANYGYTF
>TRBV7-6|few|NA|TRBJ2-5
TGTGCCAGCAGCTTAGTCGGGGATGGAGAGACCCAGTACTTC
CASSLVGDGETQYF
>TRBV24-1|NA|TRBD2|TRBJ2-5
TGTGCCACCAGTGATTTGAGGGCGGCTAGCGGGGGGCGAGAGACCCAGTACTTC
CATSDLRAASGGRETQYF
>TRBV7-9|NA|TRBD1|TRBJ2-6
TGTGCCAGCAGCTACGGGACAGGGCGTGGGACCAACGTCCTGACTTTC
CASSYGTGRGTNVLTF
>TRBV5-4|NA|NA|TRBJ2-5
TGTGCCAGCAGCTTGGGTAGGAGTCAAGAGACCCAGTACTTC
CASSLGRSQETQYF
>TRBV11-2|few|NA|TRBJ2-2
TGTGCCAGCAGCTTAGGGGGGACCTACACCGGGGAGCTGTTTTTT
CASSLGGTYTGELFF
>TRBV29-1|few|TRBD2|TRBJ2-7
TGCAGCGTTGTAGGACTAGCGGGGGGCTATACCTACGAGCAGTACTTC
CSVVGLAGGYTYEQYF
>TRBV25-1|NA|NA|TRBJ1-2
TGTGCCAGCAGTGAATGGAAGGTTGGCTACACCTTC
CASSEWKVGYTF
>TRBV28|NA|TRBD2|TRBJ2-3
TGTGCCAGCACCTTGGGGACGGGGGGAAACACAGATACGCAGTATTTT
CASTLGTGGNTDTQYF
>TRBV5-1|NA|TRBD2|TRBJ2-1
TGCGCCAGCAGCTCCTCCCCTAGCGGGGGGGCAGAGGAGCAGTTCTTC
CASSSSPSGGAEEQFF
>TRBV15|NA|NA|TRBJ2-3
TGTGCCACCAGCGTTCGACTGGTGGATACGCAGTATTTT
CATSVRLVDTQYF
>TRBV20-1|NA|NA|TRBJ1-1
TGCAGTGCTAGCCATTACCTCTCCCGTGCGAGGGGGAACACTGAAGCTTTCTTT
CSASHYLSRARGNTEAFF
>TRBV3-1|NA|TRBD2|TRBJ2-7
TGTGCCAGCAGCCAGAGACTAGCCCCTTCTACCGAGCAGTACTTC
CASSQRLAPSTEQYF
>TRBV20-1|NA|TRBD2|TRBJ2-5
TGCAGTGCTAACCACGGAGCGGGGGGGCGTGAGACCCAGTACTTC
CSANHGAGGRETQYF
>TRBV5-1|NA|NA|TRBJ1-5
TGCGCCAGCAGCTTGGGGGGGGGCTACAATCAGCCCCAGCATTTT
CASSLGGGYNQPQHF
>TRBV6-2/TRBV6-3|NA|NA|TRBJ2-7
TGTGCCAGCAGTTACCGAACCGGGCTGCCCTCCTACGAGCAGTACTTC
CASSYRTGLPSYEQYF
>TRBV5-4|NA|NA|TRBJ2-6
TGTGCCAGCAGCCCTGGGACTCACGCTTCTGGGGCCAACGTCCTGACTTTC
CASSPGTHASGANVLTF
>TRBV13|NA|TRBD2|TRBJ2-1
TGTGCCAGCAGCTTCTTAATTAGCGGGGAGGACAATGAGCAGTTCTTC
CASSFLISGEDNEQFF
>TRBV3-1|few|NA|TRBJ2-1
TGTGCCAGCAGCCAAGTTGCGGGGACAACTTGGAATGAGCAGTTCTTC
CASSQVAGTTWNEQFF
>TRBV5-1|few|TRBD1|TRBJ1-6
TGCGCCAGCAGCTCGAAAACCGGGACAGGGGGCTCGGGTAATTCACCCCTCCACTTT
CASSSKTGTGGSGNSPLHF
>TRBV14|NA|TRBD2|TRBJ2-3
TGTGCCAGCAGCCACCAGCGTCCCGGGACTAGCGGTAGCACAGATACGCAGTATTTT
CASSHQRPGTSGSTDTQYF
>TRBV4-1|NA|NA|TRBJ2-4
TGCGCCAGCAGCCAAGATACCATTTTCGGGAGTTTAGCCAAAAACATTCAGTACTTC
CASSQDTIFGSLAKNIQYF
>TRBV20-1|few|TRBD2|TRBJ2-3
TGCAGTGCTAGGGATGCGGGGGTATACTCAGATACGCAGTATTTT
CSARDAGVYSDTQYF
>TRBV5-1|NA|NA|TRBJ1-2
TGCGCCAGCAGCTTGGTTCCCAGGGAGGACGGCTACACCTTC
CASSLVPREDGYTF
>TRBV5-1|NA|NA|TRBJ2-3
TGCACCAGCAGCTTGTATGGGTTGGGCGATACGCAGTATTTT
CTSSLYGLGDTQYF
>TRBV28|few|TRBD1|TRBJ2-1
TGTGCCAGCAGTCCCCCCGGGACAGGGAACCCCTTGGGCGATGAGCAGTTCTTC
CASSPPGTGNPLGDEQFF
>TRBV6-6|NA|NA|TRBJ1-6
TGTGCCAGCAGTTACACCTCGAGCGGAGGCGGAAATTCACCCCTCCACTTT
CASSYTSSGGGNSPLHF
>TRBV7-9|few|NA|TRBJ2-7
TGTGCCAGCAGCTTATCTGTTTCCTACGAGCAGTACTTC
CASSLSVSYEQYF
>TRBV5-1|many|NA|TRBJ2-5
TGCGCCAGCAGCTTGGCCAGCGGTCAGAAGACCCAGTACTTC
CASSLASGQKTQYF
>TRBV6-6|NA|TRBD1|TRBJ1-5
TGTGCCAGCAGTTACTCCGGGACAGGGTCCCCCAATCAGCCCCAGCATTTT
CASSYSGTGSPNQPQHF
>TRBV15|few|NA|TRBJ1-2
TGTGCCACCAGCAGCGACTTGGGAGTCTATGGCTACACCTTC
CATSSDLGVYGYTF
>TRBV6-1|NA|TRBD2|TRBJ2-3
TGTGCCAGCAGTGATCAAGCGGGGGGAATTTCGGATACGCAGTATTTT
CASSDQAGGISDTQYF
>TRBV9|NA|NA|TRBJ1-1
TGTGCCCCCAGAGTGAGGGGGGCAAGTGAAGCTTTCTTT
CAPRVRGASEAFF
>TRBV7-9|NA|NA|TRBJ1-1
TGTGCCAGCAACAATAGGGTAGGAGTCCGAGCTTTCTTT
CASNNRVGVRAFF
>TRBV12-3/TRBV12-4|NA|TRBD2|TRBJ2-7
TGTGCCAGCACGAAAGCGGGGGCCTACGAGCAGTACTTC
CASTKAGAYEQYF
>TRBV5-1|NA|NA|TRBJ1-4
TGCGCCAGCAGCTTGGAGGCAACTAATGAAAAACTGTTTTTT
CASSLEATNEKLFF
>TRBV25-1|NA|NA|TRBJ1-4
TGTGCCAGCAGGGAGTCGGGACTTCGTAATGAAAAACTGTTTTTT
CASRESGLRNEKLFF
>TRBV27|few|TRBD1|TRBJ2-7
TGTGCCAGCATGGGGACAGGGGGCGACGAGCAGTACTTC
CASMGTGGDEQYF
>TRBV5-1|NA|NA|TRBJ1-1
TGCGCCAGCAGCTTGAAGGAGGGGAGAAACACTGAAGCTTTCTTT
CASSLKEGRNTEAFF
>TRBV4-2|few|TRBD2|TRBJ2-1
TGTGCCAGCAGCCAAGTGTCTAGCGGGCTGTACAATGAGCAGTTCTTC
CASSQVSSGLYNEQFF
>TRBV15|few|TRBD2|TRBJ2-5
TGTGCCACCAGCAGAGTCCCTAGCGGTCAAGAGACCCAGTACTTC
CATSRVPSGQETQYF